This T cell receptor beta chain was found in a study of regulatory T cells in long-lasting Graves disease. Study-level results: New patients shared about a thousand public clonotypes, fewer than the approximately 2,500 shared by persistent patients. What was studied was peripheral blood only, and not thyroid tissue.

This CDR3 is 13 amino acids long. Germline V CDR1 and CDR2: SGHDT, YYEEEE. The trim removed 3 bases at V and 6 bases at J, leaving 2 bases unmatched. Of note for this clonotype: Its specificity is unknown. This likely came from a read error, as a far larger clone is one base away.

The authors built TCR beta libraries using iRepertoire HTBI primers and Arm-PCR of CDR3 regions. TCRdb redid the calling of the multiplex PCR reads with MiXCR, one entry per CDR3 protein. In the table there are 430,000 or so distinct CDR3 sequences, around 20% of which are singletons. Sample time point: persistent/refractory GD, antithyroid drugs over 5 years with positive TRAb. There was RNA extracted from PBMCs, and the TCR library was made from it. Diagnosing Graves' disease relied on the American Thyroid Association guidelines. The TCR was taken from a female donor with Graves disease. Here the sequenced sample was peripheral blood mononuclear cells (PBMCs), taken when the disease was refractory, from a patient treated with antithyroid drugs. The chain has TRBV5-6 and TRBJ2-5; 10 bases align to TRBD1. CDR3 sequence: CASSWDRGQTQYF. The CDR3 coding sequence is TGTGCCAGCAGCTGGGACAGGGGACAGACCCAGTACTTC.